The 32 T cell receptor beta chains reported below all come from one sample, sequenced in a study of tumor-infiltrating lymphocytes in primary liver carcinoma. Alongside blood RNA obtained from unsorted whole blood, germline DNA was also extracted. The investigators made TCR beta cDNA from approximately 0.5 ug total RNA, using a constant-region primer. A slightly modified ARM-PCR protocol with three nested multiplex PCR rounds produced these TCR beta libraries. The two initial PCR rounds, nine to eleven cycles each, used TRBV1-TRBV30 forward and C-beta reverse primers. A single record per CDR3 protein comes from TCRdb applying MiXCR to the multiplex PCR reads. Of 300,000 to 400,000 distinct CDR3 sequences listed, around three fifths are singletons. The sequenced sample consisted of peripheral blood. The source is a middle-aged man with primary liver carcinoma and hepatitis B virus infection.

As to this clonotype: A single base separates this from a much larger clone, so it may be a read error. V and J are TRBV7-9 and TRBJ2-4; D call uncertain. The germline V gene encodes CDR1 SEHNR and CDR2 FQNEAQ (reference sequence). This CDR3 spans 15 amino acids. DNA of the CDR3: TGTGTCAGCAGCCCGCAGCGAATAGGCAGAAACATTCAGTACTTC. It translates to CVSSPQRIGRNIQYF.

Comments on this clonotype: Since a much larger clone is just one base distant, this may be a read error. The chain links TRBV29-1 to TRBJ2-1, with 7 bases that match TRBD1. Germline assignment: CDR1 SQVTM and CDR2 ANQGSEA. J lost 9 bases, V lost 4 bases, and 6 bases had no gene match. CDR3 length: 12 amino acids. CDR3 DNA sequence: TGCAGCGTTGGTCAGGGGGACAGTGAGCAGTTCTTC. The encoded protein is CSVGQGDSEQFF.

For this clonotype: Because the CDR3's place on the DNA is in doubt, the DNA is left out and the CDR3 is given as listed by TCRdb. V and J are TRBV6-1 and TRBJ1-2; no DNA check was done on the table's D call, TRBD1. The CDR3 is made up of 14 amino acids, end residues included. Germline V gene data show CDR1 as MNHNS and CDR2 as SASEGT. CDR3 protein: CASIVGQGNYGHTF.

As regards this clonotype: The conserved phenylalanine or tryptophan normally closing the CDR3 is absent here, so this likely arose from a read error. In DNA, the CDR3 is TGTGCCAGCAGCTTTCCTAGCGGAAAAGAGACCCAGTACTAC. The encoded protein is CASSFPSGKETQYY. The chain is built from TRBV11-2 and TRBJ2-5, with TRBD2 identical over 7 bases. V trimming: 3 bases; J trimming: 3 bases; junction bases outside the gene matches: 4. The CDR3 length is 14 residues. Germline-derived CDR1 and CDR2 are SGHAT and FQNNGV.

This clonotype was seen many times. This sequence joins TRBV6-5 and TRBJ2-1; possible D gene TRBD1, 7 bases. The V gene's germline CDR1 is MNHEY and CDR2 SVGAGI. V was trimmed by 5 bases and J by 1 base, leaving 12 bases between them. This CDR3 is 15 amino acids long. Here the CDR3 DNA reads TGTGCCAGCAGTCAGGGGGGACAGTCCTACAATGAGCAGTTCTTC. Its protein is CASSQGGQSYNEQFF.

As concerns this clonotype: One end of the junction does not line up with germline, which may come from a read error. V and J are TRBV11-2 and TRBJ2-7, with 9 bases identical to TRBD2. The CDR3 is made up of 14 amino acids. CDR1 SGHAT and CDR2 FQNNGV come from the germline V gene. The chain's CDR3 is CAGSLSGTSYEQYF. CDR3 nucleotides: TGTGCCGGCAGCTTATCCGGGACTAGCTACGAGCAGTATTTC.

Remarks on this clonotype: A read error is possible here, since a much larger clone lies one base away. V is TRBV14 and J is TRBJ1-5; D gene unclear. The CDR3 length is 14 residues. Germline V gives CDR1 SGHDN, CDR2 FVKESK. CDR3 region: CASSQASSNHPQHF. The CDR3 DNA is TGTGCCAGCAGCCAAGCCTCTAGCAATCATCCCCAGCATTTT. Using reference TRBV14 and TRBJ1-5 for the parts outside the CDR3, the full variable domain is EAGVTQFPSHSVIEKGQTVTLRCDPISGHDNLYWYRRVMGKEIKFLLHFVKESKQDESGMPNNRFLAERTGGTYSTLKVQPAELEDSGVYFCASSQASSNHPQHFGDGTRLSIL.

This clonotype was seen only a few times. The chain recombines TRBV4-2 with TRBJ2-5, with 10 bases identical to TRBD1. CDR1 and CDR2 from the germline V gene are LGHNA and YNFKEQ. V was pared by 1 base and J by 7 bases, with 12 bases of the junction left unmatched. The length of the CDR3 is 17 residues. CDR3 coding DNA: TGTGCCAGCAGCCAAGTGCGAGGACAGGGGGAGTCGCGGACCCAGTACTTC. Its translation is CASSQVRGQGESRTQYF.

In the case of this clonotype: An end of the junction differs from the germline gene, which may be a read error. The chain links TRBV11-1 to TRBJ1-2; TRBD1 aligns across 7 bases. CDR1 SGHAT and CDR2 FQDESV come from the germline V gene (reference sequence). The CDR3 is 12 residues long. In DNA form, the CDR3 reads TGTGCCAGCTGCCCTGCCTGGACAGGAGTCCTCTTC. It codes for CASCPAWTGVLF.

Comment on this clonotype: Just one base apart from a much larger clone, this may be a read error. The chain is built from TRBV30 and TRBJ2-5; perhaps TRBD2 as D (6 bases). V was clipped by 5 bases and J by 2 bases, with 15 bases between them. Per germline, CDR1 GTSNPN and CDR2 SVGIG (reference sequence). The CDR3 spans 14 residues. CDR3 sequence: CAWGGGSLQETQYF. The CDR3, as DNA: TGTGCCTGGGGAGGAGGGTCCCTTCAAGAGACCCAGTACTTC. Together with reference TRBV30 and TRBJ2-5, the CDR3 gives the full variable domain: SQTIHQWPATLVQPVGSPLSLECTVEGTSNPNLYWYRQAAGRGLQLLFYSVGIGQISSEVPQNLSASRPQDRQFILSSKKLLLSDSGFYLCAWGGGSLQETQYFGPGTRLLVL.

About this clonotype itself: With a much larger clone just one base away, this may be a read error. This chain uses TRBV12-3 or TRBV12-4 with TRBJ2-7, with D possibly matching TRBD2 (6 bases). This CDR3 contains 13 residues. V lost 6 bases and J lost 4, with 13 bases in between. The CDR3 here is CASRPSVSYEQYF. The CDR3 DNA reads TGTGCCAGCAGACCTAGCGTGAGTTACGAGCAGTACTTC.

This clonotype was observed many times. DNA of the CDR3: TGTGCCAGCAGCGAACAGCAGGGGCTTGGGGCCAACGTCCTGACTTTC. It is translated as CASSEQQGLGANVLTF. The chain employs TRBV4-2 and TRBJ2-6, with TRBD1 as a possible D gene (6 bases). The CDR3 length is 16 residues. Germline V gene lookup returns CDR1 LGHNA and CDR2 YNFKEQ. V lost 5 bases, J lost 3 bases, and 14 bases lay in between.

Regarding this clonotype: One junction end disagrees with the germline gene, perhaps due to a read error. This sequence joins TRBV5-1 and TRBJ1-3, with a possible D match to TRBD1 (5 bases). Germline V gene lookup returns CDR1 SGHRS and CDR2 YFSETQ. The CDR3 has 20 amino acids. The CDR3 coding sequence is TGCACCAGCAGCTTTAAGGCCATGGGGTCGTCGACAGTCTCTGGAAACACCATATATTTT. Translating it yields CTSSFKAMGSSTVSGNTIYF.

Comment on this clonotype: The junction differs from germline at one of its ends, possibly a read error. The rearrangement links TRBV6-1 to TRBJ2-1; unclear D gene. This CDR3 contains 14 residues. In germline, CDR1 is MNHNS, CDR2 SASEGT. The CDR3 spells CASIDAHSYNKQFF. CDR3 sequence (DNA): TGTGCCAGCATCGACGCCCACTCCTACAATAAGCAGTTCTTC.

Turning to this clonotype: An end of the junction differs from the germline gene, which may be a read error. This rearrangement joins TRBV11-2 to TRBJ2-2; D may match TRBD1 or TRBD2 (5 bases each). The germline gives CDR1 SGHAT, CDR2 FQNNGV. The CDR3 extends over 17 amino acids. The CDR3 protein is CAGSPSRLGPYTGELLF. The CDR3 nucleotides read TGTGCCGGCAGCCCAAGTCGTTTGGGACCGTATACCGGGGAGCTGTTATTT.

In regard to this clonotype: One end of the junction does not line up with germline, which may come from a read error. V usage is TRBV11-3 and J usage is TRBJ2-3; the D is unclear. The CDR3 runs to 14 residues. Germline V gene data show CDR1 as SGHNT and CDR2 as YENEEA. The CDR3 protein is CTSSSLESTDTQYF. For the CDR3, the DNA is TGTACCAGCAGCTCCCTGGAGAGCACAGATACGCAGTATTTT. Supplemented by reference TRBV11-3 and TRBJ2-3, the full variable domain reads EAGVVQSPRYKIIEKKQPVAFWCNPISGHNTLYWYLQNLGQGPELLIRYENEEAVDDSQLPKDRFSAERLKGVDSTLKIQPAELGDSAVYLCTSSSLESTDTQYFGPGTRLTVL.

In its sample, this clonotype was seen a few times. Germline is not matched at one junction end, which may reflect a read error. This chain uses TRBV30 with TRBJ1-5, with TRBD1 identical over 9 bases. The CDR3 spans 14 residues. Germline loops: CDR1 GTSNPN, CDR2 SVGIG (reference sequence). CDR3 sequence: CAWSGWTGDQPQHF. The CDR3 DNA reads TGTGCTTGGAGCGGATGGACAGGGGATCAGCCCCAGCATTTT.

Concerning this clonotype: A read error is possible here, since a much larger clone lies one base away. The J gene is TRBJ2-1, the V gene TRBV5-5; 7 bases fit TRBD2. This CDR3 region has 15 residues. Germline CDR1 reads SGHKS; CDR2 reads YYEKEE (reference sequence). In DNA, the CDR3 is TGTGCCAGCAGCTTGGTCAGGCGGGAGTACAATGTGCAGTTCTTC. Its protein is CASSLVRREYNVQFF.

Concerning this clonotype: One end of the junction is discordant with germline, which a read error may explain. V and J are TRBV11-1 and TRBJ1-1; tentatively, D is TRBD1 (6 bases). The CDR3 covers 13 residues. CDR1 and CDR2 (germline): SGHAT, FQDESV (reference sequence). CDR3 residues: CANSLSQGTEAFF. CDR3 DNA: TGTGCCAACAGCTTATCCCAGGGGACTGAAGCTTTCTTT.

This clonotype is a singleton in its sample. The chain carries TRBV11-2 and TRBJ2-7, with D tentatively TRBD2 (5 bases). V lost 4 bases and J lost 2, with 15 bases in between. The CDR3 loop spans 15 amino acids. Germline CDR1 and CDR2: SGHAT and FQNNGV. The CDR3 protein is CASSSSPSQTYEQYF. CDR3 DNA: TGTGCCAGCAGCTCGTCCCCTAGCCAAACCTACGAGCAGTACTTC.

With regard to this clonotype: At one end, the junction sequence differs from germline, possibly due to a read error. The J gene is TRBJ2-5, the V gene TRBV10-2, with 14 bases matching TRBD2. Germline lookup yields CDR1 WSHSY and CDR2 SAAADI. The CDR3 sequence is 19 residues long. The CDR3 bases are TGCGTCAGCAATGAGTCGACGGGAGGGACTAGCGGGAGAAGGGAGACCCAGTACTTC. This encodes CVSNESTGGTSGRRETQYF.

To note about this clonotype: This may be a read error, as it is one base from a much larger clone. This sequence joins TRBV6-2 or TRBV6-3 and TRBJ2-3; 10 nucleotides match TRBD2. From germline, CDR1 is MNHEY and CDR2 SVGEGT. The CDR3 is made up of 16 amino acids. The DNA for the CDR3 is TGTGCCGGCAGTCCCAGGGGGACTAGCGTGTTGGATACGCAGTATTTT. This translates into CAGSPRGTSVLDTQYF.

About this clonotype: This may be a read error: a much more frequent sequence differs by one nucleotide. V gene TRBV5-1 combines with J gene TRBJ1-5; D gene uncertain. Trimming left V 0 bases short and J 1 base short, with 8 bases between. CDR1 is SGHRS, CDR2 YFSETQ, per germline. There are 15 residues in the CDR3. The CDR3 protein is CASSLVHGSNQPQHF. The CDR3 DNA reads TGCGCCAGCAGCTTGGTTCACGGAAGCAATCAGCCCCAGCATTTT.

This chain joins TRBV11-2 and TRBJ2-7; D possibly corresponds to TRBD1 (6 bases). The CDR3 totals 14 residues. Per the germline V gene, CDR1 is SGHAT and CDR2 is FQNNGV. Trimming took off 4 bases at V and 3 bases at J, with 13 bases between the two ends. In DNA form, the CDR3 reads TGTGCCAGCAGCTCGAGGGGGAGTCACTACGAGCAGTACTTC. Translating it yields CASSSRGSHYEQYF.

V is TRBV11-1 and J is TRBJ2-7; the match to TRBD1 covers 9 bases. This CDR3 contains 18 residues. Trimming cost V 6 bases and J 8 bases; bases outside gene matches: 23. The germline CDR1 and CDR2 sequences are SGHAT and FQDESV (reference sequence). The CDR3 sequence: CASSTLSGTGLFFNKQYF. In DNA, the CDR3 is TGTGCCAGCAGTACCCTTTCCGGGACAGGGCTTTTCTTCAACAAGCAGTACTTC.

The chain uses TRBV5-5 and TRBJ1-4; D is unresolved. V gave up 2 bases and J gave up 1 base, with 6 bases separating them. The length of the CDR3 is 14 residues. CDR1 is SGHKS, CDR2 YYEKEE, per germline (reference sequence). The DNA for the CDR3 is TGTGCCAGCAGCTTTGGGAGAACTAATGAAAAACTGTTTTTT. It specifies CASSFGRTNEKLFF.

This clonotype was picked up many times. CDR3 loop: CASSYSLAGGGSNEQFF. CDR3 sequence (DNA): TGTGCCAGCAGTTACTCCCTAGCGGGAGGGGGGTCCAATGAGCAGTTCTTC. The chain links TRBV12-3 or TRBV12-4 to TRBJ2-1, with 12 bases lining up with TRBD2. The CDR3 extends over 17 amino acids. With 4 bases clipped from V and 6 bases from J, the junction kept 10 bases outside the gene matches.

As regards this clonotype: A much larger clone differs from this one at a single base, so this may be a read error. The chain carries TRBV14 and TRBJ1-1; D is perhaps TRBD1 (6 bases). The CDR3 totals 15 residues. The germline V and J ends were trimmed by 6 bases and 5 bases, with 19 bases remaining between them. The germline V gene encodes CDR1 SGHDN and CDR2 FVKESK. The CDR3 DNA reads as TGTGCCAGCAGACGTCGACTGGGGGCTGGGACTGAAGCTTTCTTT. Protein product: CASRRRLGAGTEAFF.

This sequence joins TRBV6-1 and TRBJ1-5; D uncertain. This CDR3 has 12 amino acids. The germline gives CDR1 MNHNS, CDR2 SASEGT. V was trimmed by 1 base and J by 13 bases, leaving 11 bases between them. The CDR3 DNA reads TGTGCCAGCAGTGAAGGGTGGCAGGCTCAGCATTTT. The encoded protein is CASSEGWQAQHF.

This clonotype was recorded at least ten times. CDR3 sequence: CASSGREYEQYF. The CDR3 bases are TGTGCCAGCAGCGGTCGGGAGTATGAGCAGTACTTC. This sequence joins TRBV6-2 or TRBV6-3 and TRBJ2-7, with D possibly matching TRBD2 (6 bases). V lost 6 bases to trimming and J lost 7 bases, with 13 bases between them. The V gene's germline CDR1 is MNHEY and CDR2 SVGEGT. CDR3 length: 12 residues.

This chain connects TRBV11-2 to TRBJ2-7; D perhaps matches TRBD2 (6 bases). CDR3 size: 12 residues. Trimming removed 8 bases from V and 9 bases from J, with 17 bases in between. Germline V gives CDR1 SGHAT, CDR2 FQNNGV. The CDR3 region is CASRDGGHMQYF. The CDR3, as DNA: TGTGCCAGCCGGGACGGGGGTCACATGCAGTACTTC.

This clonotype was counted ten times or more. The rearrangement links TRBV6-1 to TRBJ1-2, with D hard to call. V was shortened by 6 bases and J by 8 bases, with 13 bases between the two germline ends. CDR3 length: 12 amino acids. Germline lookup yields CDR1 MNHNS and CDR2 SASEGT. CDR3: CASRTLTRGYTF. CDR3 sequence (DNA): TGTGCCAGCAGGACACTGACTAGAGGCTACACCTTC.